Given below is one TCR beta chain in context. This entry comes from a study of blood T cell repertoires in COVID-19. Source study methods: Amplification with reference gene primers provided the estimates of nucleated cell counts. Generated by immunoSEQ multiplex PCR, the TCRdb table keeps only in-frame clones and is missing some. V and J calls and clone size come straight from that table; D and trimming were deduced from the DNA. The sample has around 290,000 clones, roughly 90% seen once. CDR1 and CDR2 (germline): SGHDN, FVKESK. This CDR3 spans 15 amino acids. Trimming shortened V by 2 bases and J by 4 bases, and 13 bases separated the two germline ends.

Material: PBMCs or T cells enriched from blood (not recorded which). The chain has TRBV14 and TRBJ2-3; the D gene is possibly TRBD1 (5 bases). This TCR was recovered from a woman in her twenties or thirties who had recovered from COVID-19. The CDR3 sequence is CASSQQRAGSDTQYF. CDR3 nucleotide sequence: TGTGCCAGCAGCCAACAAAGGGCAGGGTCAGATACGCAGTATTTT.